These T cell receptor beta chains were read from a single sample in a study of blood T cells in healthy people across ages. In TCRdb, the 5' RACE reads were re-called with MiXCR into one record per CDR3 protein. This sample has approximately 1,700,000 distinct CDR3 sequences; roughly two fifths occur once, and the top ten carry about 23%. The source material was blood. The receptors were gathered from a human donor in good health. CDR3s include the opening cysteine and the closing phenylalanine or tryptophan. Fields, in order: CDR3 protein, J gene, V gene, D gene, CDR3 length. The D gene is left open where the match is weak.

CDR3: CSVAAASSYEQYF
J: TRBJ2-7
V: TRBV29-1
D: .
length: 13

CDR3: CASSLAGGPSPLHF
J: TRBJ1-6
V: TRBV6-6
D: TRBD1
length: 14

CDR3: CASSSDPSRGYTF
J: TRBJ1-2
V: TRBV11-3
D: .
length: 13

CDR3: CASSLTGYGTEAFF
J: TRBJ1-1
V: TRBV12-3/TRBV12-4
D: .
length: 14

CDR3: CASSPQGVSSYEQYF
J: TRBJ2-7
V: TRBV18
D: TRBD1
length: 15

CDR3: CASSLRTGTVYNGQFF
J: TRBJ2-1
V: TRBV7-6
D: TRBD1
length: 16

CDR3: CASTDYRDRNYGYTF
J: TRBJ1-2
V: TRBV6-5
D: TRBD1
length: 15

CDR3: CASSNQQTPGTGGTQPQHF
J: TRBJ1-5
V: TRBV21-1
D: .
length: 19

CDR3: CTSSQEWTVYYGYTF
J: TRBJ1-2
V: TRBV4-3
D: .
length: 15

CDR3: CASSLGHGQQQETQYF
J: TRBJ2-5
V: TRBV7-9
D: .
length: 16

CDR3: CSAGGQGEGFYGYTF
J: TRBJ1-2
V: TRBV20-1
D: .
length: 15

CDR3: CASSFGQGSQETQYF
J: TRBJ2-5
V: TRBV5-1
D: TRBD1
length: 15

CDR3: CTSSRGGNYGYTF
J: TRBJ1-2
V: TRBV6-5
D: .
length: 13

CDR3: CASSLGPQSSSGANVLTF
J: TRBJ2-6
V: TRBV5-1
D: .
length: 18

CDR3: CASSLFLQGGNEQFF
J: TRBJ2-1
V: TRBV5-4
D: .
length: 15

CDR3: CSGLRNANTGELFF
J: TRBJ2-2
V: TRBV20-1
D: .
length: 14

CDR3: CASSLASNSNYGYTF
J: TRBJ1-2
V: TRBV5-5
D: .
length: 15

CDR3: CASSSYPGHTEAFF
J: TRBJ1-1
V: TRBV7-2
D: .
length: 14

CDR3: CASSTPGQDYEQYF
J: TRBJ2-7
V: TRBV7-2
D: TRBD1
length: 14

CDR3: CASSFLYGETQYF
J: TRBJ2-5
V: TRBV7-2
D: .
length: 13

CDR3: CASSRTLNEQFF
J: TRBJ2-1
V: TRBV6-2/TRBV6-3
D: .
length: 12

CDR3: CASTGYRVGEQYF
J: TRBJ2-4
V: TRBV12-3/TRBV12-4
D: .
length: 13

CDR3: CASSSLGGPTNYGYTF
J: TRBJ1-2
V: TRBV7-9
D: .
length: 16

CDR3: CASSWTASSYEQYF
J: TRBJ2-7
V: TRBV28
D: .
length: 14

CDR3: CASSSNVKEQYF
J: TRBJ2-4
V: TRBV28
D: .
length: 12

CDR3: CSARGRQEASYEQYF
J: TRBJ2-7
V: TRBV20-1
D: .
length: 15

CDR3: CASSYSPTSTNEQFF
J: TRBJ2-1
V: TRBV6-5
D: .
length: 15